Reported below is one TCR beta chain. This clonotype was recorded many times. No antigen is known for it. No quality values exist for individual bases; no much larger clone is one base distant. The record originates from a study of T cells in Graves' hyperthyroidism and ophthalmopathy (dated by TCRdb to the late 2010s). Turning to the overall study: Peripheral blood samples were taken at the time of initial diagnosis, prior to any treatment. A discovery cohort of about a hundred patients, roughly 40 with Graves' ophthalmopathy and about 60 with stable Graves' hyperthyroidism, was used to find distinguishing TCR V-J signatures. Prospective prediction of ophthalmopathy was tested in an independent validation cohort consisting of some 18 hyperthyroidism patients and some 15 patients who later progressed to ophthalmopathy. For training and testing, the approximately 92 patients in the discovery cohort were randomly divided in a 7:3 ratio. In over five Graves' hyperthyroidism patients, the study also compared T-cell repertoires from thyroid tissue with T-cell repertoires from blood. Following sampling, methimazole starting at 30 mg daily was given to hyperthyroidism patients, and high-dose intravenous methylprednisolone was given to ophthalmopathy patients. TCR Vbeta CDR3 sequencing of 120 to 150 peripheral blood samples (around 45 ophthalmopathy, under 80 hyperthyroidism and around 17 progressor patients) is reported in the paper.

Stable Graves' hyperthyroidism was defined as no progression to ophthalmopathy during 18 months of follow-up. Hyperthyroidism patients were newly diagnosed, with disease duration under 2 months, and aged 18 to 65 years. The study excluded patients with uncontrolled infections, other autoimmune diseases, pregnancy or lactation. Clinical symptoms, serum thyroxine and TRAb, thyroid ultrasound, and orbital computed tomography formed the basis for the diagnoses. Ficoll-Paque density gradient centrifugation was used to isolate PBMCs from about 9 ml of fresh peripheral blood. Total RNA was extracted using Trizol reagent, and RNA quality was assessed on an Agilent 2100 Bioanalyzer. What the research found in general, with its limitations: No statistical method was used to set the sample size in advance, and investigators knew the group allocation. During validation, the model predicted progression to ophthalmopathy a median of roughly 7.1 months ahead of onset, with almost 71% sensitivity and around 72% specificity. Most expanded thyroid clonotypes (frequency above 0.001) were also detected in blood, suggesting blood repertoires may reflect thyroid immune responses. In cross-validation, a model built on a 13 V-J signature told ophthalmopathy apart from stable hyperthyroidism with 85% to 90% sensitivity and about 81% specificity, and in testing the same model reached 80%/75%.

The TCR beta CDR3 regions were amplified from the RNA transcripts. A first-round RT-PCR of the TCR CDR3 used the HTBI primer set with the Qiagen OneStep RT-PCR kit. A second multiplex PCR round built the libraries, followed by size selection and purification. The libraries were sequenced on an Illumina HiSeq2000 using paired-end 100 bp reads. In the original analysis: SOAPnuke was used to process the raw data, with reads discarded if the reads contained adapters or uncalled bases, had a mean Phred below 15, or lacked an exact constant-primer or identifier match. COPE v1.2.5 was used to merge high-quality paired reads, and clonotypes were defined as unique nucleotide sequences. Clonotypes were aligned to IMGT TRBV, TRBD and TRBJ reference segments using MiTCR v1.1. The analysis was restricted to V-J combinations with a frequency above 0.0001, which together covered just over 99% of the repertoires. The TCS score was defined as the ratio of F50 (clonal expansion) to E x V (chaos), calculated using BLOSUM62-based TCRdist between CDR3 peptides within each V-J. Welch's t-statistics and random forest reduced 450 to 600 V-J features to 13, which were used in a naive Bayes classifier (R e1071). Thyroid-blood repertoire similarity was quantified with the Morisita-Horn index. TCRdb took the public reads, trimmed them with fastp at Q25, ran MiXCR for clone calling and kept in-frame beta chains. Rows with one shared CDR3 protein collapse into an entry with the most common genes and DNA. The V and J calls shown here were made by TCRdb, not taken from the authors' results. For this sample there are roughly 100,000 distinct CDR3 sequences; 47% appear just once. Together, the top ten hold 26% of the sample.

V is shortened by 3 bases, J by 7 bases, and the region joining them spans 7 bases. From the germline V gene, CDR1 is SGHAT and CDR2 is FQNNGV. The CDR3, cysteine through phenylalanine, is 13 amino acids long. The kept DNA is CDR3 alone, 39 bases in frame from the first base. The chain employs TRBV11-2 and TRBJ1-6; there is no confident call for the D gene. This TCR came from a middle-aged man with Graves' hyperthyroidism. The sequenced sample was blood. The CDR3 protein is CASSLTANSPLHF. The sequenced DNA is TGTGCCAGCAGCTTGACGGCAAATTCACCCCTCCACTTT.